Listed below are T cell receptor beta chains from one sample, sequenced in a study of blood T cell repertoires in COVID-19. Sequencing used immunoSEQ multiplex PCR; TCRdb keeps in-frame clones, though not all of them. This sample has approximately 210,000 clones, with approximately 81% found just once. Sequenced: peripheral blood. Source of these receptors: a woman of 80 years or more with COVID-19, enrolled during active disease. The CDR3 runs from the conserved cysteine through the conserved F or W. A D gene is named only where the DNA matches it firmly. The size entry is marked missing in some rows and otherwise reads once, few, many or a size class.

v_gene: TRBV6-6
j_gene: TRBJ1-6
abundance: NA
d_gene: NA
CDR3aa: CASSYPGLSPLHF
CDR3nt: TGTGCCAGCAGTTACCCAGGCTTATCACCCCTCCACTTT

v_gene: TRBV5-1
j_gene: TRBJ2-3
abundance: NA
d_gene: TRBD2
CDR3aa: CASSSRGSGGTSTDTQYF
CDR3nt: TGCGCCAGCAGCTCGCGGGGGAGCGGGGGAACTAGCACAGATACGCAGTATTTT

v_gene: TRBV6-2/TRBV6-3
j_gene: TRBJ2-6
abundance: NA
d_gene: NA
CDR3aa: CASSRRQGANVLTF
CDR3nt: TGTGCCAGCAGCCGGAGACAGGGGGCCAACGTCCTGACTTTC

v_gene: TRBV27
j_gene: TRBJ2-1
abundance: NA
d_gene: TRBD1
CDR3aa: CASSLGQTGAGEQFF
CDR3nt: TGTGCCAGCAGTCTCGGACAGACAGGGGCTGGTGAGCAGTTCTTC

v_gene: TRBV7-9
j_gene: TRBJ2-6
abundance: NA
d_gene: NA
CDR3aa: CASSLASGPSGANVLTF
CDR3nt: TGTGCCAGCAGCTTAGCTTCAGGCCCCTCTGGGGCCAACGTCCTGACTTTC

v_gene: TRBV30
j_gene: TRBJ1-2
abundance: NA
d_gene: TRBD1
CDR3aa: CAWTLDRVLYGYTF
CDR3nt: TGTGCCTGGACCTTAGACAGGGTGTTGTATGGCTACACCTTC

v_gene: TRBV6-2/TRBV6-3
j_gene: TRBJ1-1
abundance: NA
d_gene: NA
CDR3aa: CASSYPNKRDTEAFF
CDR3nt: TGTGCCAGCAGTTATCCTAATAAGAGAGACACTGAAGCTTTCTTT

v_gene: TRBV11-2
j_gene: TRBJ1-1
abundance: NA
d_gene: NA
CDR3aa: CASSSPPGTDRYSEAFF
CDR3nt: TGTGCCAGCAGCTCTCCCCCCGGAACCGACAGGTATTCTGAAGCTTTCTTT

v_gene: TRBV12-3/TRBV12-4
j_gene: TRBJ1-1
abundance: few
d_gene: NA
CDR3aa: CASSGQRHTEAFF
CDR3nt: TGTGCCAGCAGCGGACAGAGGCACACTGAAGCTTTCTTT

v_gene: TRBV19
j_gene: TRBJ2-2
abundance: NA
d_gene: NA
CDR3aa: CASSMSRNTGELFF
CDR3nt: TGTGCCAGTAGTATGTCCAGGAACACCGGGGAGCTGTTTTTT

v_gene: TRBV15
j_gene: TRBJ1-1
abundance: NA
d_gene: NA
CDR3aa: CATGGQLNTEAFF
CDR3nt: TGTGCCACCGGGGGACAACTAAACACTGAAGCTTTCTTT

v_gene: TRBV18
j_gene: TRBJ2-7
abundance: NA
d_gene: NA
CDR3aa: CASSSGNLYEQYF
CDR3nt: TGTGCCAGCTCGTCAGGGAATCTCTACGAGCAGTACTTC

v_gene: TRBV3-1/TRBV3-2
j_gene: TRBJ1-3
abundance: NA
d_gene: TRBD1
CDR3aa: CASSHGQDSGNTIYF
CDR3nt: TGTGCCAGCAGCCACGGACAGGACTCTGGAAACACCATATATTTT

v_gene: TRBV6-2/TRBV6-3
j_gene: TRBJ1-2
abundance: few
d_gene: TRBD1
CDR3aa: CASSSPTGKAVF
CDR3nt: TGTGCCAGCAGTTCTCCGACAGGGAAAGCCGTCTTC

v_gene: TRBV5-4
j_gene: TRBJ2-3
abundance: NA
d_gene: TRBD2
CDR3aa: CASSPGLAGMSTDTQYF
CDR3nt: TGTGCCAGCAGCCCGGGACTAGCGGGGATGAGCACAGATACGCAGTATTTT

v_gene: TRBV28
j_gene: TRBJ2-5
abundance: NA
d_gene: NA
CDR3aa: CASSFFQGWETQYF
CDR3nt: TGTGCCAGCAGTTTCTTTCAGGGGTGGGAGACCCAGTACTTC

v_gene: TRBV28
j_gene: TRBJ2-2
abundance: NA
d_gene: NA
CDR3aa: CASSPRLRGTGELFF
CDR3nt: TGTGCCAGCAGTCCTCGACTCCGCGGAACCGGGGAGCTGTTTTTT

v_gene: TRBV7-2
j_gene: TRBJ2-1
abundance: NA
d_gene: TRBD2
CDR3aa: CASSYLAGGRNEQFF
CDR3nt: TGTGCCAGCAGCTACCTAGCGGGGGGGCGTAATGAGCAGTTCTTC

v_gene: TRBV10-1
j_gene: TRBJ2-5
abundance: NA
d_gene: TRBD1
CDR3aa: CASSEPTRAQGAVGQETQYF
CDR3nt: TGCGCCAGCAGTGAGCCAACCCGGGCACAGGGGGCGGTAGGACAAGAGACCCAGTACTTC

v_gene: TRBV2
j_gene: TRBJ1-5
abundance: NA
d_gene: NA
CDR3aa: CASSEDRVRKSNQPQHF
CDR3nt: TGTGCCAGCAGTGAAGACAGGGTGAGGAAGAGCAATCAGCCCCAGCATTTT

v_gene: TRBV5-6
j_gene: TRBJ1-6
abundance: NA
d_gene: TRBD1
CDR3aa: CASSVGGRYNSPLHF
CDR3nt: TGTGCCAGCAGCGTAGGGGGCCGCTATAATTCACCCCTCCACTTT

v_gene: TRBV19
j_gene: TRBJ2-7
abundance: NA
d_gene: NA
CDR3aa: CASSGRWGDGEQYF
CDR3nt: TGTGCCAGTAGTGGACGCTGGGGGGACGGCGAGCAGTACTTC